This T cell receptor beta chain was sequenced for a study of T-cell memory formation after mild COVID-19. This clonotype occurred a few times. TCRdb recomputed calls from the 5' RACE reads with MiXCR, one row per CDR3 protein. The data contain about 210,000 distinct CDR3 sequences, around 30% of them singletons. Trimming took 5 bases from V and 8 from J, leaving 21 bases between them. The CDR3 consists of 15 residues. Germline lookup yields CDR1 SEHNR and CDR2 FQNEAQ (reference sequence). This receptor was obtained from an adult woman who had mild COVID-19 (a few samples of this study predate the infection). Cell type and time point are not known. The gene calls are TRBV7-9 and TRBJ1-1; D is perhaps TRBD1 (6 bases). The sample taken for sequencing was PBMCs or a T cell subset sorted from them (not recorded which). In DNA form, the CDR3 reads TGTGCCAGCAGCCCCTACGTGCTTACAGGGCGGGAAGCTTTCTTT. Translated, it gives CASSPYVLTGREAFF.